Included here is one TCR beta chain sequence, with context. What it recognizes is unknown. The entry originates in a study of vaccination and CD4 T cells after COVID-19. Study summary: Each control culture was treated with a CEFX pool, an HIV-1 Nef pool, or no peptide.

Documented treatment: roughly nine-day PBMC culture with coronavirus spike peptide pools or control peptides (ViraFEST assay). Before TCRs were sequenced, ViraFEST expanded antigen-specific T cells with peptide pools. The Oncomine TCR Beta short-read assay was applied to DNA of cultured CD4+ T cells. TCRdb itself ran the PCR reads through MiXCR, one entry per CDR3 protein. The top ten hold approximately 13% of the sample, which has under 25,000 distinct CDR3 sequences, over 45% seen once. Overall study findings and caveats: Among convalescent patients, a median around 86% of reactive clones emerged only after vaccination.

From germline, CDR1 is SGHTA and CDR2 FQGNSA. Trimming pared 7 bases from V and 3 bases from J, leaving 13 bases between. The CDR3 is made up of 14 amino acids. The TCR sequence derives from a human donor with COVID-19. The V gene is TRBV7-2, the J gene TRBJ2-1; D tentatively reads TRBD1 or TRBD2 (6 bases each). Sequencing was performed on cultured CD4+ T cells from blood. CDR3 residues: CASKGGRVYNEQFF. CDR3 bases: TGTGCCAGCAAGGGGGGCAGGGTCTACAATGAGCAGTTCTTC.